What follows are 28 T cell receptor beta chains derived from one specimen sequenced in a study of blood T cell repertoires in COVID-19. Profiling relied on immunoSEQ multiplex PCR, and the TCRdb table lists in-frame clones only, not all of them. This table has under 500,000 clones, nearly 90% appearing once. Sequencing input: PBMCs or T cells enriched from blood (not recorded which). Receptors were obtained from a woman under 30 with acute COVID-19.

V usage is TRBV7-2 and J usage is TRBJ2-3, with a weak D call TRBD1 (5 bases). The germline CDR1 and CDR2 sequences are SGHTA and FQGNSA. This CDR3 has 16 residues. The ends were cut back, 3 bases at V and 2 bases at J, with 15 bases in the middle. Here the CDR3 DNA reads TGTGCCAGCAGCTTCATGGGGATCAGGGTCACAGATACGCAGTATTTT. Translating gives CASSFMGIRVTDTQYF.

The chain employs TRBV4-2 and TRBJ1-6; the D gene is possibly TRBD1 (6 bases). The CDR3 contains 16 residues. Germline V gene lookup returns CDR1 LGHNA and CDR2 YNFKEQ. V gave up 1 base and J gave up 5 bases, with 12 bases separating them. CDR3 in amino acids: CASSQGGLRDNSPLHF. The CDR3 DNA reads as TGTGCCAGCAGCCAAGGGGGGCTCAGGGATAATTCACCCCTCCACTTT.

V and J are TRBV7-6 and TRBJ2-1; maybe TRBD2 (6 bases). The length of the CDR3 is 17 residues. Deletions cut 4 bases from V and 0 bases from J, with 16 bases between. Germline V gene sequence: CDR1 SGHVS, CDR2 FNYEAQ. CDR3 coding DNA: TGTGCCAGCAGCTATCGGGACTCCTGGAGCTCCTACAATGAGCAGTTCTTC. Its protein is CASSYRDSWSSYNEQFF.

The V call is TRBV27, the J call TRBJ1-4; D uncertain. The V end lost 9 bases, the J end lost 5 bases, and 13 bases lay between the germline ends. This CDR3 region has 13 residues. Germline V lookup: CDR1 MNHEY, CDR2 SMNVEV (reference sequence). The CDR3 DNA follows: TGTGCCAGTGGAGGCAGCACCAATGAAAAACTGTTTTTT. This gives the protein CASGGSTNEKLFF.

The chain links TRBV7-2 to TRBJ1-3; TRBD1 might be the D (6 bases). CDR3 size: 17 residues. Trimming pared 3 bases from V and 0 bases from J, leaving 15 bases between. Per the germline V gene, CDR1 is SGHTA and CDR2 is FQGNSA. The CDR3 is CASSLGPGTRSGNTIYF. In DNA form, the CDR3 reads TGTGCCAGCAGCTTGGGTCCCGGGACACGCTCTGGAAACACCATATATTTT.

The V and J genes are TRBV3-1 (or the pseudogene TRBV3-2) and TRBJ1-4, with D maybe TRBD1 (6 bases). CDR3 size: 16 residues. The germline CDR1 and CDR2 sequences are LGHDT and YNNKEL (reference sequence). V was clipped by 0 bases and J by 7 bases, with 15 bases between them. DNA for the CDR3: TGTGCCAGCAGCCAAGATCTACAGGGTTTGGGTGAAAAACTGTTTTTT. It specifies CASSQDLQGLGEKLFF.

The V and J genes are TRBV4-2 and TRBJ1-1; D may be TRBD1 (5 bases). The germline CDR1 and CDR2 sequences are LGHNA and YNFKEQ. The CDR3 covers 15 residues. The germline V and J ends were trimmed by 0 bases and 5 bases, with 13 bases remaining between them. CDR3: CASSQEGGEETEAFF. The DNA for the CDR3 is TGTGCCAGCAGCCAAGAGGGGGGGGAAGAGACTGAAGCTTTCTTT.

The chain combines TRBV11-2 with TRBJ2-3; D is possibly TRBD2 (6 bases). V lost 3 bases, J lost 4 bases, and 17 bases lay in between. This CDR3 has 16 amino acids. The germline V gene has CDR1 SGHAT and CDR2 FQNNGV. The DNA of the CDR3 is TGTGCCAGCAGCTTCCGTCCGGGGGTCGGGGCAGATACGCAGTATTTT. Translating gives CASSFRPGVGADTQYF.

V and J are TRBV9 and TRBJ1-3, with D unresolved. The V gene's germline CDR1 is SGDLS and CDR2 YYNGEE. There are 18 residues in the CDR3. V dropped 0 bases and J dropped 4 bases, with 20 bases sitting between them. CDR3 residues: CASSVGGGRERSGNTIYF. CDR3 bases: TGTGCCAGCAGCGTAGGAGGAGGGAGGGAGCGGTCAGGAAACACCATATATTTT.

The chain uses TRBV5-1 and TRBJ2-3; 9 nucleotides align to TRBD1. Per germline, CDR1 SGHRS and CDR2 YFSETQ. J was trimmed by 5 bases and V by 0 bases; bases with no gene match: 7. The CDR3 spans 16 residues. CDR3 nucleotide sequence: TGCGCCAGCAGCTTGGGGGACAGGGCCCTCGGAGATACGCAGTATTTT. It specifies CASSLGDRALGDTQYF.

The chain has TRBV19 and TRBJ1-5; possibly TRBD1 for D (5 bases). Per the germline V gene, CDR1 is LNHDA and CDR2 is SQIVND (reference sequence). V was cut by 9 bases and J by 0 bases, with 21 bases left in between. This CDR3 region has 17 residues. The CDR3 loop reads CARKDGGPSYSNQPQHF. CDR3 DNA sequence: TGTGCCAGGAAAGACGGGGGACCCTCCTATAGCAATCAGCCCCAGCATTTT.

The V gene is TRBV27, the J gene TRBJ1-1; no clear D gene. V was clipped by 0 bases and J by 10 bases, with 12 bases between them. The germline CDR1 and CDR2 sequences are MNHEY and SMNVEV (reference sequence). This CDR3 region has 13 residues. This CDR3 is CASSLSPVGSAFF. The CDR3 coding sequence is TGTGCCAGCAGTTTATCCCCGGTCGGTTCAGCTTTCTTT.

The CDR3 reads CSASGGVGEKLFF. DNA for the CDR3: TGCAGTGCTAGTGGGGGGGTTGGTGAAAAACTGTTTTTT. The chain links TRBV20-1 to TRBJ1-4; TRBD1 might be the D (5 bases). CDR3 length equals 13 residues. Germline V CDR1 and CDR2: DFQATT, SNEGSKA (reference sequence). V was pared by 3 bases and J by 7 bases, with 12 bases between.

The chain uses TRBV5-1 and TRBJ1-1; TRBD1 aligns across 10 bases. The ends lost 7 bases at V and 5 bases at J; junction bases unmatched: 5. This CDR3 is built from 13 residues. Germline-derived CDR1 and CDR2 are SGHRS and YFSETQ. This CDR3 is CASSRTGGTEAFF. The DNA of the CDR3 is TGCGCCAGCTCACGGACAGGGGGGACTGAAGCTTTCTTT.

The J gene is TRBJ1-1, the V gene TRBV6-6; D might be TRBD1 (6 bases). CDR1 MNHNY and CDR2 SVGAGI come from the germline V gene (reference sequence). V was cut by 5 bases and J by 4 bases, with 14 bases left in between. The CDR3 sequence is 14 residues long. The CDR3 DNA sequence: TGTGCCAGCAGTCCTAGGGGGTCCGGCACTGAAGCTTTCTTT. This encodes CASSPRGSGTEAFF.

The CDR3 DNA reads TGTGCCAGCAGCTTAACCACACTAGCGGGAGCCGGGGAGCTGTTTTTT. Protein: CASSLTTLAGAGELFF. The chain joins TRBV11-2 to TRBJ2-2, with 11 bases aligning to TRBD2. The V gene's germline CDR1 is SGHAT and CDR2 FQNNGV. CDR3 length: 16 amino acids. The V segment lost 2 bases and the J segment 6 bases; nucleotides outside the gene matches: 5.

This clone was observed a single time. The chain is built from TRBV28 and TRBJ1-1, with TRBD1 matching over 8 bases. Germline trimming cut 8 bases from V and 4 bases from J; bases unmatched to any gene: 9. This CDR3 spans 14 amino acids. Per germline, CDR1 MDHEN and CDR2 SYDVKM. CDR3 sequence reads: CASLSTGVITEAFF. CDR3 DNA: TGTGCCAGCTTGTCGACAGGGGTGATCACTGAAGCTTTCTTT.

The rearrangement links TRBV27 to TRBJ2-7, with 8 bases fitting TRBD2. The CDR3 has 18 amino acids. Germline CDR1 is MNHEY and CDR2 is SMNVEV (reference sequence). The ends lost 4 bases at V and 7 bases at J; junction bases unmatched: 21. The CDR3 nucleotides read TGTGCCAGCAGTTCCACTGGAGGGTACAGCGGGGGACTACGGGAGCAGTACTTC. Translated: CASSSTGGYSGGLREQYF.

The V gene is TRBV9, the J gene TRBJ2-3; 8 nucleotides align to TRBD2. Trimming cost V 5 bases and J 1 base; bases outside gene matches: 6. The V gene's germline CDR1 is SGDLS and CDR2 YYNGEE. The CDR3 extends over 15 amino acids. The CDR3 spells CASSPGGLGTDTQYF. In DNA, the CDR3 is TGTGCCAGCAGTCCGGGGGGGCTCGGCACAGATACGCAGTATTTT.

Here the CDR3 DNA reads TGTGCCAGCAGCCAAGCGGGACTAGCAGAAGAGACCCAGTACTTC. Translation gives CASSQAGLAEETQYF. The chain uses TRBV3-1 (or the pseudogene TRBV3-2) and TRBJ2-5, with 9 bases fitting TRBD2. With 1 base clipped from V and 3 bases from J, the junction kept 3 bases outside the gene matches. This CDR3 is 15 amino acids long. Germline V gene data show CDR1 as LGHDT and CDR2 as YNNKEL (reference sequence).

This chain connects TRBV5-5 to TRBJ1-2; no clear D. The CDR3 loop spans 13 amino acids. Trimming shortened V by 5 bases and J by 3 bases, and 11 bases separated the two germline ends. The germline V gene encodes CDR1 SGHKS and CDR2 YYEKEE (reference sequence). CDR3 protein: CASSSEPDYGYTF. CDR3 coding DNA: TGTGCCAGCAGTTCCGAGCCTGACTATGGCTACACCTTC.

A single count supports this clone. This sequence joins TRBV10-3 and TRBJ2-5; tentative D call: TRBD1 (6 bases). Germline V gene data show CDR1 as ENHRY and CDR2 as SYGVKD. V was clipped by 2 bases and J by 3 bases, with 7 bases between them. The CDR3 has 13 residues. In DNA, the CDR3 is TGTGCCATCAGTGAGAGACAGGAAGAGACCCAGTACTTC. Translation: CAISERQEETQYF.

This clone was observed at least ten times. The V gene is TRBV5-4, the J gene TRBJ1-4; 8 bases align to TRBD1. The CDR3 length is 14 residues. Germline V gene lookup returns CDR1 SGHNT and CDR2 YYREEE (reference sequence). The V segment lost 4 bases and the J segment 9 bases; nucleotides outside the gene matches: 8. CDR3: CASSEGDRMKKLFF. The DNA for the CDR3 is TGTGCCAGCAGCGAGGGGGACAGGATGAAAAAACTGTTTTTT.

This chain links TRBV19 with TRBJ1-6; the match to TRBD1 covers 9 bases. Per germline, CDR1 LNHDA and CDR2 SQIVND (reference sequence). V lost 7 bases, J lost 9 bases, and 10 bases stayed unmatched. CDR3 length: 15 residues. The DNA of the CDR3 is TGTGCCAGTACCCCGACAGGGGGTAGGGGTTCACCCCTCCACTTT. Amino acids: CASTPTGGRGSPLHF.

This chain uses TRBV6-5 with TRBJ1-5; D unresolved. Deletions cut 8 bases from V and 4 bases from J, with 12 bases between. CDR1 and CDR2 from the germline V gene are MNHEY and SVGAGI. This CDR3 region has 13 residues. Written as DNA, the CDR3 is TGTGCCAGCTCACCCGCGCGGAATCAGCCCCAGCATTTT. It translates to CASSPARNQPQHF.

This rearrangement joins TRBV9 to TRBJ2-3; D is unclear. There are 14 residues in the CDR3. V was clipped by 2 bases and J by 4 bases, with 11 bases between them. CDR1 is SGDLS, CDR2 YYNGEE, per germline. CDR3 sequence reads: CASSVHRVSDTQYF. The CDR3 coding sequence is TGTGCCAGCAGCGTTCACCGGGTATCAGATACGCAGTATTTT. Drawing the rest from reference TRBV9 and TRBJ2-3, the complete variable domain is DSGVTQTPKHLITATGQRVTLRCSPRSGDLSVYWYQQSLDQGLQFLIQYYNGEERAKGNILERFSAQQFPDLHSELNLSSLELGDSALYFCASSVHRVSDTQYFGPGTRLTVL.

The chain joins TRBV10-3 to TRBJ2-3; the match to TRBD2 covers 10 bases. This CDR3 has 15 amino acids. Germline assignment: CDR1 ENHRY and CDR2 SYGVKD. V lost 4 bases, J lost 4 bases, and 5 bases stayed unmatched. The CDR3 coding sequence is TGTGCCATCAGTGCTACTAGCGGGGTGGCAGATACGCAGTATTTT. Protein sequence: CAISATSGVADTQYF.

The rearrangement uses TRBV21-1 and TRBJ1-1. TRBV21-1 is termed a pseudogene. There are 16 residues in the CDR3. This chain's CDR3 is CASSTRRWTVNTEAFF. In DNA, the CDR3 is TGTGCCAGCAGTACCCGGAGGTGGACTGTGAACACTGAAGCTTTCTTT.